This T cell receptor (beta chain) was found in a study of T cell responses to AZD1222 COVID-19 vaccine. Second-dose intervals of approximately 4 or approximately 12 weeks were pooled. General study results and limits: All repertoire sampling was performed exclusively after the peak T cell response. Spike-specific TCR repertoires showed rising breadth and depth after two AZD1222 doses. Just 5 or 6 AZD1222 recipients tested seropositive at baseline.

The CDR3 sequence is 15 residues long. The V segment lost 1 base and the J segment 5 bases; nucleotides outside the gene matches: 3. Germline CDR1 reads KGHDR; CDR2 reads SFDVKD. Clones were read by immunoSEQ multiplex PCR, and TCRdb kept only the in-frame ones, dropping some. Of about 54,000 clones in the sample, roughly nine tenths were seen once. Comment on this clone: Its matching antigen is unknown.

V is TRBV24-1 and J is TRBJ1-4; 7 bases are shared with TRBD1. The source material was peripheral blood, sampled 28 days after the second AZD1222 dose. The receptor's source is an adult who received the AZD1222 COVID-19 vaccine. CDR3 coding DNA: TGTGCCACCAGTGATTTTCTACAGGGGAATGAAAAACTGTTTTTT. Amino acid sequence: CATSDFLQGNEKLFF.